Below are 24 T cell receptor beta chains sequenced from a single sample in a study of cytomegalovirus exposure and HLA in healthy donors (dated by TCRdb to about 2017). Libraries were made using the immunoSEQ multiplex PCR assay. A mixture of 60 forward primers for TCR Vbeta segments and 13 reverse primers for TCR Jbeta segments was used in the multiplex PCR. Sourced from immuneACCESS, this table was stored by TCRdb with only in-frame sequences that have V and J called. A share of the clones is absent; for the studies checked, an unresolved V gene accounts for under half, and the remainder has no known explanation. This sample has tens of thousands of clones in its table, and under 80% of those were observed once. 5.5% of the sample is held by the ten biggest clonotypes. The sample comprised PBMCs. The receptors originated from a male donor in good health and CMV-seropositive.

The genes are TRBV4-3 and TRBJ2-5; TRBD1 matches at 9 bases. The end of the DNA aligns better with TRBJ2-7, so the J call may be wrong. This CDR3 comprises 17 residues. CDR1 LGHNA and CDR2 YSLEER come from the germline V gene. CDR3 amino acids: CASSQGIGQGNSYEQYF. CDR3 nucleotides: TGCGCCAGCAGCCAAGGCATCGGACAGGGGAATTCCTACGAGCAGTACTTC.

The chain links TRBV2 to TRBJ1-1, with 10 bases identical to TRBD1. J lost 9 bases, V lost 5 bases, and 12 bases had no gene match. CDR3 length: 15 residues. Germline values: CDR1 SNHLY, CDR2 FYNNEI. CDR3 DNA sequence: TGTGCCAGCAGTCCCATCTGGGGACAGGGGTGCCAAGCTTTCTTT. It specifies CASSPIWGQGCQAFF.

This clone has a handful of counts. This chain connects TRBV30 to TRBJ1-1; tentative D call: TRBD1 (5 bases). The length of the CDR3 is 14 residues. V dropped 2 bases and J dropped 1 base, with 11 bases sitting between them. Per germline, CDR1 GTSNPN and CDR2 SVGIG (reference sequence). The DNA of the CDR3 is TGTGCCTGGAGTCCAGGGTCCTCGAACACTGAAGCTTTCTTT. Its translation is CAWSPGSSNTEAFF.

This rearrangement joins TRBV2 to TRBJ1-5, with no clear D. The length of the CDR3 is 15 residues. Trimming removed 0 bases at V and 5 bases at J, with 11 bases between. Germline assignment: CDR1 SNHLY and CDR2 FYNNEI. CDR3: CASSEAQDGYQPQHF. The CDR3, as DNA: TGTGCCAGCAGTGAAGCGCAAGACGGGTATCAGCCCCAGCATTTT.

This clone is medium-sized by share. The V gene is TRBV6-1, the J gene TRBJ2-6; 7 bases line up with TRBD1. This CDR3 has 15 residues. Germline assignment: CDR1 MNHNS and CDR2 SASEGT. The V gene end was trimmed by 3 bases and the J gene end by 1 base; junction bases not matched to a gene: 0. The CDR3 DNA reads as TGTGCCAGCAGTGAGGGACAGTCTGGGGCCAACGTCCTGACTTTC. Translating gives CASSEGQSGANVLTF.

This rearrangement joins TRBV28 to TRBJ2-7; 9 positions agree with TRBD1. The CDR3 length is 14 residues. V was clipped by 8 bases and J by 0 bases; unmatched bases: 5. CDR1 and CDR2 (germline): MDHEN, SYDVKM. The CDR3 sequence is CASRTGDFSYEQYF. The CDR3 DNA sequence: TGTGCCAGCCGGACAGGGGATTTCTCCTACGAGCAGTACTTC.

The rearrangement links TRBV28 to TRBJ2-5; D gene ambiguous. The CDR3 runs 16 residues. Germline CDR1 and CDR2: MDHEN and SYDVKM. Trimming stripped 4 bases from V and 0 bases from J, with 15 bases between. Here the CDR3 reads CASSSPAAQYQETQYF. The CDR3 nucleotides read TGTGCCAGCAGTTCCCCCGCAGCACAGTACCAAGAGACCCAGTACTTC. The full variable domain, with the rest looked up from reference TRBV28 and TRBJ2-5, is DVKVTQSSRYLVKRTGEKVFLECVQDMDHENMFWYRQDPGLGLRLIYFSYDVKMKEKGDIPEGYSVSREKKERFSLILESASTNQTSMYLCASSSPAAQYQETQYFGPGTRLLVL.

The genes are TRBV30 and TRBJ2-1, with D unresolved. V lost 0 bases, J lost 3 bases, and 6 bases lay in between. The CDR3 totals 13 residues. Germline V gives CDR1 GTSNPN, CDR2 SVGIG (reference sequence). The CDR3 DNA follows: TGTGCCTGGAGTGTACTTCGCTACAATGAGCAGTTCTTC. Translating it yields CAWSVLRYNEQFF.

This clone was found once. The chain combines TRBV19 with TRBJ2-3; TRBD2 is a possible D gene (7 bases). The length of the CDR3 is 15 residues. V lost 9 bases and J lost 6, with 22 bases in between. Germline lookup yields CDR1 LNHDA and CDR2 SQIVND (reference sequence). The CDR3, as DNA: TGTGCCAGCTGGAGCCGGGGGCGGGAGCCCGATACGCAGTATTTT. Translation gives CASWSRGREPDTQYF.

The J gene is TRBJ1-3, the V gene TRBV9; a possible D gene is TRBD1 (5 bases). CDR3 length equals 15 residues. The V gene's germline CDR1 is SGDLS and CDR2 YYNGEE. V was shortened by 0 bases and J by 4 bases, with 11 bases between the two germline ends. For the CDR3, the DNA is TGTGCCAGCAGCGTAGTAGGAGGGGCAGGAAACACCATATATTTT. Translation: CASSVVGGAGNTIYF.

The V gene is TRBV27, the J gene TRBJ2-7; 12 nucleotides agree with TRBD1. Germline CDR1 is MNHEY and CDR2 is SMNVEV (reference sequence). With 3 bases clipped from V and 7 bases from J, the junction kept 7 bases outside the gene matches. CDR3 size: 15 residues. The CDR3 sequence is CASSFKGQGAFEQYF. The CDR3 bases are TGTGCCAGCAGTTTCAAGGGACAGGGGGCCTTTGAGCAGTACTTC.

This clone was detected only a few times. The V and J genes are TRBV14 and TRBJ2-1; 11 bases fit TRBD2. Germline CDR1 SGHDN, CDR2 FVKESK. The trim removed 6 bases at V and 7 bases at J, leaving 5 bases unmatched. There are 14 residues in the CDR3. CDR3 nucleotides: TGTGCCAGCAGACTAGCGGGAGATACGAATGAGCAGTTCTTC. Protein product: CASRLAGDTNEQFF.

This chain connects TRBV27 to TRBJ1-1, with D possibly TRBD1 on 5 matching bases. The germline CDR1 and CDR2 sequences are MNHEY and SMNVEV (reference sequence). Between the trimmed V and J ends, which lost 8 bases and 3 bases, there was a span of 13 bases. This CDR3 has 13 amino acids. The CDR3: CASYGGGYTEAFF. CDR3 DNA sequence: TGTGCCAGCTACGGGGGTGGGTACACTGAAGCTTTCTTT.

This chain links TRBV5-1 with TRBJ2-3, with D unclear. The V end was cut by 2 bases, the J end by 2 bases, with 9 bases between. The germline CDR1 and CDR2 sequences are SGHRS and YFSETQ. The CDR3 is 14 residues long. The CDR3 is CASSLVQTTDTQYF. The CDR3 coding sequence is TGCGCCAGCAGCTTAGTACAGACCACAGATACGCAGTATTTT.

This clone was seen a single time. The sample carries other DNA sequences with the same CDR3. The V call is TRBV6-1, the J call TRBJ2-3; TRBD1 matches 9 bases. The V gene's germline CDR1 is MNHNS and CDR2 SASEGT. There are 15 residues in the CDR3. J was trimmed by 2 bases and V by 5 bases; bases with no gene match: 5. The DNA of the CDR3 is TGTGCCAGCAGTCGGACAGGGGACTACACAGATACGCAGTATTTT. Translation: CASSRTGDYTDTQYF.

J is TRBJ2-7 and V is TRBV28, with 10 nucleotides matching TRBD1. The junction had 13 bases not matched to a gene; V was cut back by 7 bases and J by 4 bases. CDR1 is MDHEN and CDR2 is SYDVKM in the germline V gene. The CDR3 has 16 amino acids. CDR3 in amino acids: CASTFAGGQGGYEQYF. In nucleotides, the CDR3 is TGTGCCAGCACCTTCGCCGGAGGACAGGGGGGGTACGAGCAGTACTTC.

J is TRBJ1-1 and V is TRBV19, with TRBD1 as a possible D gene (5 bases). V lost 5 bases and J lost 0, with 7 bases in between. Germline V gene lookup returns CDR1 LNHDA and CDR2 SQIVND (reference sequence). The CDR3 length is 13 residues. The DNA of the CDR3 is TGTGCCAGTAGTCTGACAGTGAACACTGAAGCTTTCTTT. This sequence encodes CASSLTVNTEAFF.

V gene TRBV27 combines with J gene TRBJ2-5; weak D call: TRBD2 (6 bases). V lost 5 bases, J lost 5 bases, and 12 bases lay in between. The CDR3 is made up of 13 amino acids. Germline loops: CDR1 MNHEY, CDR2 SMNVEV (reference sequence). CDR3 sequence (DNA): TGTGCCAGCAGTCTCGCGGGGACGGAGACCCAGTACTTC. The encoded protein is CASSLAGTETQYF.

The CDR3 DNA sequence: TGTGCCAGCAGTTACGTTAGTTCCTACGAGCAGTACTTC. Encoded protein: CASSYVSSYEQYF. The chain has TRBV6-5 and TRBJ2-7; D is undetermined. Trimming took 2 bases from V and 1 from J, leaving 6 bases between them. This CDR3 region has 13 residues. Germline CDR1 and CDR2: MNHEY and SVGAGI.

This sequence joins TRBV7-9 and TRBJ2-3, with TRBD2 matching over 16 bases. Germline loops: CDR1 SEHNR, CDR2 FQNEAQ (reference sequence). V lost 4 bases to trimming and J lost 1 base; unmatched junction nucleotides: 5. The CDR3 extends over 18 amino acids. DNA of the CDR3: TGTGCCAGCAGCTCTGGGACTAGCGGGAGGGCCGGCACAGATACGCAGTATTTT. This translates into CASSSGTSGRAGTDTQYF.

V is TRBV9 and J is TRBJ1-5, with a weak D call TRBD1 (6 bases). Trimming stripped 3 bases from V and 5 bases from J, with 15 bases between. Germline V lookup: CDR1 SGDLS, CDR2 YYNGEE. This CDR3 comprises 15 residues. DNA of the CDR3: TGTGCCAGCAGCGCCGGGGGGCACATTGATCAGCCCCAGCATTTT. This codes for CASSAGGHIDQPQHF.

This rearrangement joins TRBV19 to TRBJ1-5, with a possible D match to TRBD1 (5 bases). Per germline, CDR1 LNHDA and CDR2 SQIVND (reference sequence). V gave up 4 bases and J gave up 6 bases, with 19 bases separating them. The CDR3 has 16 residues. The CDR3 loop reads CASSRGGLYSSQPQHF. The CDR3 DNA is TGTGCCAGTAGTAGGGGGGGGTTATATTCAAGTCAGCCCCAGCATTTT.

The rearrangement links TRBV9 to TRBJ2-7, with TRBD1 as a possible D gene (5 bases). The CDR3 spans 14 residues. V gave up 4 bases and J gave up 3 bases, with 14 bases separating them. Germline-derived CDR1 and CDR2 are SGDLS and YYNGEE. The CDR3 region has the DNA TGTGCCAGCAGCCCCCAACAGGCCTTCTACGAGCAGTACTTC. It yields the protein CASSPQQAFYEQYF.

Worth noting for this clone: A read error may account for a junction end that differs from germline. The rearrangement joins TRBV5-1 to TRBJ2-5; 10 bases match TRBD2. The CDR3 extends over 17 amino acids. Per the germline V gene, CDR1 is SGHRS and CDR2 is YFSETQ. In DNA, the CDR3 is TGCGCCAGCAGCCCCCTGCTAGCGGGAGAGTTAGGAGAGAGCCAGTACTTC. Amino acids: CASSPLLAGELGESQYF.